The rows below give T cell receptor beta chains drawn from one sample of a study of OX40 agonist ivuxolimab in advanced cancers. The assay was immunoSEQ multiplex PCR, and TCRdb's table has in-frame clones only and misses some. The sample lists approximately 61,000 clones; around 91% were seen once. The specimen comprised CD4+ or CD8+ T cells sorted from blood, sampled in a trial of the OX40 agonist ivuxolimab. The receptor set was obtained from an adult with an advanced solid tumor such as melanoma, head and neck, liver or kidney cancer. CDR3s include the opening cysteine and the closing phenylalanine or tryptophan.

j_call v_call cdr3_aa
TRBJ1-1 TRBV7-8 CASSSRPRRNTEAFF
TRBJ2-3 TRBV6-4 CASSGTGNPDTQYF
TRBJ1-6 TRBV27 CASSLSLGSSSPLHF
TRBJ1-5 TRBV28 CASRMGLYSNQPQHF
TRBJ2-3 TRBV7-3 CASSSGLASDTQYF
TRBJ1-2 TRBV10-3 CAISEEGGTYGYTF
TRBJ1-4 TRBV6-4 CASRFPGSWSEKLFF
TRBJ1-2 TRBV5-6 CASSLDSGYYGYTF
TRBJ2-5 TRBV27 CASSFGSMETQYF
TRBJ2-5 TRBV7-9 CASIRRDETQYF
TRBJ2-1 TRBV11-2 CASSFSPSSGSYNEQFF
TRBJ2-7 TRBV6-5 CASSYSSGGRSYEQYF
TRBJ2-7 TRBV5-5 CASSTTGDYEQYF
TRBJ1-5 TRBV6-6 CASSYALNQPQHF
TRBJ2-2 TRBV2 CATGTSTNTGELFF
TRBJ1-6 TRBV28 CASSLTTANSPLHF
TRBJ2-7 TRBV5-1 CASRSTSGAAYEQYF
TRBJ2-7 TRBV14 CASSLRQGIYEQYF
TRBJ2-3 TRBV5-1 CASQLGDTQYF
TRBJ2-1 TRBV30 CAWNPGQGLNEQFF
TRBJ1-5 TRBV10-2 CASSQGPFNQPQHF
TRBJ2-1 TRBV11-2 CASSFGLAGGSSYNEQFF
TRBJ2-1 TRBV20-1 CSAGQGEQFF
TRBJ1-1 TRBV4-3 CASSQEGANFEAFF
TRBJ2-2 TRBV19 CASSQTDVELFF
TRBJ2-7 TRBV9 CASSVVGGADPYEQYF
TRBJ2-1 TRBV4-1 CASSQVTSSKQFF
TRBJ2-4 TRBV25-1 CASSESRLAGVIQYF
TRBJ2-1 TRBV13 CASSLISGRELDEQFF
TRBJ1-3 TRBV28 CASSLPDNFSGNTIYF
TRBJ2-3 TRBV7-8 CASSLGETGEPTDTQYF
TRBJ1-4 TRBV5-6 CASSLFSGRANEKLFF
TRBJ2-7 TRBV6-6 CASSYSESSYEQYF
TRBJ2-3 TRBV29-1 CSVEGGGYAGEIADTQYF
TRBJ2-7 TRBV7-9 CASSPTSFYEQYF
TRBJ2-5 TRBV7-2 CASSQPNQETQYF
TRBJ1-4 TRBV2 CASSGEQGTEKLFF
TRBJ1-1 TRBV9 CASSVAGAVTEAFF
TRBJ2-1 TRBV7-9 CASSPPVSGSPYNEQFF
TRBJ2-3 TRBV28 CASSLKPLPSGVTDTQYF
TRBJ1-4 TRBV19 CASSSRDRSNEKLFF
TRBJ2-7 TRBV4-2 CASSLSAQAYEQYF
TRBJ2-1 TRBV27 CASSLGRDSYNEQFF
TRBJ1-1 TRBV27 CASSLSTGGFSEAFF
TRBJ1-4 TRBV20-1 CSARAGAGLFF
TRBJ2-1 TRBV7-9 CASSLGDYEQFF
TRBJ2-2 TRBV4-2 CASSQAGQGRAGELFF
TRBJ2-7 TRBV23-1 CASSQIIHTTAEGLAGKPYEQYF
TRBJ1-2 TRBV5-4 CASQEVAGLTYGYTF
TRBJ2-2 TRBV5-4 CASSLWENTGELFF
TRBJ1-6 TRBV7-8 CASSSNRFSSPLHF
TRBJ2-7 TRBV6-1 CASSFPYEQYF
TRBJ2-2 TRBV5-4 CASSTHPGELFF
TRBJ2-1 TRBV7-9 CASRGGTADEQFF
TRBJ2-1 TRBV18 CASSPRMGQGNEQFF
TRBJ2-7 TRBV27 CASSSTSISYEQYF
TRBJ2-7 TRBV25-1 CASSVRGADEQYF
TRBJ2-7 TRBV29-1 CSVEKESGSYEQYF
TRBJ2-1 TRBV7-9 CASSLAPRDNEQFF